Listed here are 31 T cell receptor beta chains from one sample, sequenced in a study of T-cell memory formation after mild COVID-19. A single record per CDR3 protein comes from TCRdb applying MiXCR to the 5' RACE reads. The top ten clones hold approximately 4.7% of a sample with some 130,000 distinct CDR3 sequences, about 18% of them seen once. The sequenced sample was PBMCs or a T cell subset sorted from them (not recorded which). Receptors were obtained from a man between 18 and 35 years old who had mild COVID-19 (a few samples of this study predate the infection). Cell type and time point are not known.

In its sample, this clonotype was seen a few times. V usage is TRBV28 and J usage is TRBJ1-1; D uncertain. Germline CDR1 is MDHEN and CDR2 is SYDVKM. The CDR3 contains 12 residues. Trimming removed 5 bases at V and 0 bases at J, with 4 bases between. In DNA form, the CDR3 reads TGTGCCAGCAGTATTCTGAACACTGAAGCTTTCTTT. Its protein is CASSILNTEAFF.

The V gene is TRBV12-3 or TRBV12-4, the J gene TRBJ1-1; D remains ambiguous. The V and J ends lost 1 base and 0 bases respectively, with 6 bases between them. This CDR3 is 14 amino acids long. CDR3 nucleotide sequence: TGTGCCAGCAGTTTAGGGCAGGTGAACACTGAAGCTTTCTTT. Its protein product is CASSLGQVNTEAFF.

This clonotype was seen more than once but under ten times. The V call is TRBV7-9, the J call TRBJ1-1; D not resolved. Germline V CDR1 and CDR2: SEHNR, FQNEAQ (reference sequence). The CDR3 has 16 amino acids. Trimming cost V 5 bases and J 2 bases, with 18 bases left between them. The chain's CDR3 is CASSDLKWAGNTEAFF. In DNA form, the CDR3 reads TGTGCCAGCAGCGACCTTAAGTGGGCGGGAAACACTGAAGCTTTCTTT.

This clonotype was counted between two and nine times. The V call is TRBV11-1, the J call TRBJ1-1; D is unresolved. This CDR3 contains 12 residues. V was clipped by 1 base and J by 6 bases, with 6 bases between them. Germline V gives CDR1 SGHAT, CDR2 FQDESV (reference sequence). The CDR3 coding sequence is TGTGCCAGCAGCTTAGGGGATGCTGAAGCTTTCTTT. This sequence encodes CASSLGDAEAFF.

This chain links TRBV6-2 or TRBV6-3 with TRBJ2-3, with 7 bases that match TRBD1. Trimming at V came to 6 bases and at J to 9 bases, leaving 6 bases not matched to a gene. Germline-derived CDR1 and CDR2 are MNHEY and SVGEGT. The CDR3 contains 12 residues. The CDR3 DNA reads TGTGCCAGCAGCCTACAGGGGCTAACGCAGTATTTT. As protein: CASSLQGLTQYF.

The rearrangement uses TRBV24-1 and TRBJ1-2; no reliable D call. In germline, CDR1 is KGHDR, CDR2 SFDVKD. The CDR3 is 12 amino acids. With 7 bases removed from V and 8 bases from J, the gap between germline ends came to 13 bases. The CDR3 DNA follows: TGTGCCACCAGGAACATGGAAGGGGGCTACACCTTC. It translates to CATRNMEGGYTF.

CDR3 amino acids: CATLRQGSYGYTF. For the CDR3, the DNA is TGTGCCACCCTAAGACAGGGGAGCTATGGCTACACCTTC. This chain connects TRBV6-2 or TRBV6-3 to TRBJ1-2, with 8 nucleotides matching TRBD1. Unmatched junction bases numbered 8, after V lost 10 bases and J lost 4 bases. Germline V lookup: CDR1 MNHEY, CDR2 SVGEGT. The CDR3 length is 13 residues.

V and J are TRBV5-6 and TRBJ2-3, with D perhaps TRBD2 (7 bases). Germline V gene lookup returns CDR1 SGHDT and CDR2 YYEEEE. Trimming shortened V by 0 bases and J by 1 base, and 12 bases separated the two germline ends. The CDR3 is made up of 16 amino acids. DNA of the CDR3: TGTGCCAGCAGCTTGGGGGGGGGCTGGCGCACAGATACGCAGTATTTT. It encodes CASSLGGGWRTDTQYF.

Only a few counts were recorded for this clonotype. This chain joins TRBV5-6 and TRBJ2-7, with TRBD2 as a possible D gene (5 bases). CDR3 length equals 14 residues. Looked up from germline, CDR1 is SGHDT and CDR2 is YYEEEE. The ends were cut back, 4 bases at V and 13 bases at J, with 24 bases in the middle. The CDR3 loop is CASSPHRVPTGIYV. In DNA, the CDR3 is TGTGCCAGCAGCCCACATAGAGTCCCGACGGGGATTTACGTC.

The chain uses TRBV20-1 and TRBJ2-3; D may be TRBD2 (6 bases). This CDR3 comprises 16 residues. V lost 3 bases to trimming and J lost 5 bases, with 21 bases between them. In germline, CDR1 is DFQATT, CDR2 SNEGSKA (reference sequence). The CDR3 DNA sequence: TGCAGTGCTAGCGACCCCGGAGCGGGCCTCGGAGATACGCAGTATTTT. As protein: CSASDPGAGLGDTQYF.

The CDR3 DNA follows: TGTGCCAGTAGTCCCTCCGGACAGCTTAACTATGGCTACACCTTC. As protein: CASSPSGQLNYGYTF. V usage is TRBV19 and J usage is TRBJ1-2; D possibly corresponds to TRBD1 (6 bases). This CDR3 is 15 amino acids long. Germline CDR1 reads LNHDA; CDR2 reads SQIVND (reference sequence). The ends were cut back, 5 bases at V and 1 base at J, with 14 bases in the middle.

Comments on this clonotype: Being one base from a much bigger clone, this may be a read error. This chain links TRBV28 with TRBJ1-1; weak D call: TRBD1 (5 bases). This CDR3 region has 12 residues. Germline V gene data show CDR1 as MDHEN and CDR2 as SYDVKM. Between the trimmed V and J ends, which lost 3 bases and 7 bases, there was a span of 9 bases. The CDR3 DNA is TGTGCCAGCAGTTTTTGGGGGAGTGAAGCTTTCTTT. Translated: CASSFWGSEAFF.

This clonotype was counted between two and nine times. The chain is built from TRBV6-4 and TRBJ2-3, with D perhaps matching TRBD1 (5 bases). The CDR3 length is 13 residues. The V gene lost 2 bases and the J gene lost 5 bases, with 8 bases spanning the gap. Germline V lookup: CDR1 MRHNA, CDR2 SNTAGT. The CDR3 here is CASSDQGIDTQYF. CDR3 nucleotides: TGTGCCAGCAGTGACCAGGGAATAGATACGCAGTATTTT.

This clonotype was counted at least ten times. This chain connects TRBV20-1 to TRBJ2-1; 8 nucleotides align to TRBD1. The CDR3 totals 12 residues. Germline V gene lookup returns CDR1 DFQATT and CDR2 SNEGSKA (reference sequence). The ends lost 3 bases at V and 10 bases at J; junction bases unmatched: 5. This CDR3 reads CSASPGTGEQFF. The CDR3 DNA follows: TGCAGTGCTAGCCCCGGGACAGGAGAGCAGTTCTTC.

This clonotype has only a few counts. The V gene is TRBV7-8, the J gene TRBJ2-6, with 7 bases matching TRBD1. Per germline, CDR1 SGHVS and CDR2 FQNEAQ. This CDR3 contains 17 residues. The junction had 7 bases not matched to a gene; V was cut back by 4 bases and J by 1 base. The CDR3 sequence: CASSSLTGYSGANVLTF. As DNA, the CDR3 is TGTGCCAGCAGCTCACTGACAGGGTATTCTGGGGCCAACGTCCTGACTTTC. Full variable domain (remainder filled in from reference TRBV7-8 and TRBJ2-6): GAGVSQSPRYKVAKRGQDVALRCDPISGHVSLFWYQQALGQGPEFLTYFQNEAQLDKSGLPSDRFFAERPEGSVSTLKIQRTQQEDSAVYLCASSSLTGYSGANVLTFGAGSRLTVL.

This clonotype occurred a few times. The chain joins TRBV20-1 to TRBJ1-4, with TRBD1 as a possible D gene (6 bases). This CDR3 has 15 residues. Germline CDR1 DFQATT, CDR2 SNEGSKA (reference sequence). V lost 1 base and J 8 bases, leaving 17 bases between the germline ends. The DNA for the CDR3 is TGCAGTGCTAGAGTTTGGGTTAGGGGGGGCGAAAAACTGTTTTTT. This gives the protein CSARVWVRGGEKLFF.

This rearrangement joins TRBV5-1 to TRBJ1-2, with D possibly being TRBD1 (6 bases). V was pared by 5 bases and J by 4 bases, with 12 bases between. The CDR3 totals 13 residues. CDR1 is SGHRS and CDR2 is YFSETQ in the germline V gene. CDR3 nucleotide sequence: TGCGCCAGCAGGCCTCTGGACAGCTATGGCTACACCTTC. It specifies CASRPLDSYGYTF.

The chain carries TRBV6-6 and TRBJ1-5; TRBD1 matches at 12 bases. Germline V lookup: CDR1 MNHNY, CDR2 SVGAGI (reference sequence). The CDR3 has 15 residues. V dropped 5 bases and J dropped 5; count of bases not matched to a gene: 4. The DNA of the CDR3 is TGTGCCAGCAGTACCGGGGACAGGGGGCATCAGCCCCAGCATTTT. Its protein product is CASSTGDRGHQPQHF.

This clonotype was recorded many times. This chain links TRBV19 with TRBJ2-3; 7 positions agree with TRBD1. CDR3 length equals 14 residues. Per the germline V gene, CDR1 is LNHDA and CDR2 is SQIVND (reference sequence). Losses at the gene ends were 3 bases for V and 2 bases for J; bases not matched to a gene: 2. The CDR3 DNA follows: TGTGCCAGTAGTATCGGACAGGACACAGATACGCAGTATTTT. Translation: CASSIGQDTDTQYF.

This chain links TRBV6-6 with TRBJ2-2, with TRBD1 as a possible D gene (5 bases). V lost 8 bases and J lost 7, with 14 bases in between. The CDR3 has 13 amino acids. Germline V CDR1 and CDR2: MNHNY, SVGAGI (reference sequence). CDR3 nucleotides: TGTGCCAGCGGGGCCGGCGGTCGCGGGGAGCTGTTTTTT. It translates to CASGAGGRGELFF.

The CDR3 loop reads CASSDTSGGVAGELFF. Here the CDR3 DNA reads TGCGCCAGCAGTGACACTAGCGGGGGGGTGGCCGGGGAGCTGTTTTTT. V and J are TRBV10-2 and TRBJ2-2; TRBD2 aligns across 13 bases. Germline CDR1 and CDR2: WSHSY and SAAADI. V lost 3 bases and J lost 6; bases outside the gene matches: 4. The CDR3 loop spans 16 amino acids.

This clonotype was found a few times. This chain links TRBV5-6 with TRBJ2-5, with TRBD2 matching 8 bases. J lost 5 bases, V lost 2 bases, and 8 bases had no gene match. Looked up from germline, CDR1 is SGHDT and CDR2 is YYEEEE. CDR3 length: 15 residues. CDR3 region: CASSFGLAASETQYF. The CDR3, as DNA: TGTGCCAGCAGCTTCGGACTAGCTGCCTCGGAGACCCAGTACTTC.

The V call is TRBV2, the J call TRBJ1-5, with a tentative D call TRBD1 (5 bases). Trimming left V 3 bases short and J 1 base short, with 10 bases between. The CDR3 has 15 amino acids. Germline V CDR1 and CDR2: SNHLY, FYNNEI. This CDR3 reads CASSDWGSSNQPQHF. CDR3 in DNA: TGTGCCAGCAGTGACTGGGGGTCAAGCAATCAGCCCCAGCATTTT.

This clonotype was recorded at least ten times. The chain has TRBV4-2 and TRBJ2-3; D uncertain. V lost 2 bases and J 5 bases, leaving 11 bases between the germline ends. Germline V gene data show CDR1 as LGHNA and CDR2 as YNFKEQ. The CDR3 sequence is 14 residues long. This chain's CDR3 is CASSQKANEDTQYF. The CDR3 DNA reads TGTGCCAGCAGCCAAAAGGCTAATGAAGATACGCAGTATTTT.

The chain couples TRBV5-1 to TRBJ1-3; D is unresolved. Per the germline V gene, CDR1 is SGHRS and CDR2 is YFSETQ. The V and J ends lost 0 bases and 2 bases respectively, with 6 bases between them. CDR3 size: 14 residues. Written as DNA, the CDR3 is TGCGCCAGCAGCTTGGGAGATACTGGAAACACCATATATTTT. The encoded protein is CASSLGDTGNTIYF.

Many counts were recorded for this clonotype. The J gene is TRBJ2-4, the V gene TRBV5-1; 8 bases align to TRBD1. The CDR3 has 16 residues. Germline CDR1 SGHRS, CDR2 YFSETQ. Unmatched junction bases numbered 13, after V lost 2 bases and J lost 9 bases. The chain's CDR3 is CASSFTQGAPESIQYF. CDR3 sequence (DNA): TGCGCCAGCAGCTTCACCCAGGGGGCGCCGGAAAGCATTCAGTACTTC.

The chain carries TRBV5-1 and TRBJ1-3; 7 nucleotides match TRBD1. Trimming removed 5 bases from V and 10 bases from J; junction bases left unmatched: 6. This CDR3 region has 12 residues. Germline CDR1 is SGHRS and CDR2 is YFSETQ. The DNA of the CDR3 is TGCGCCAGCAGGAGGGACAGCGATACCATATATTTT. Protein: CASRRDSDTIYF.

This clonotype was seen more than once but under ten times. The CDR3 nucleotides are TGTGCCAGCAGTCCAGGAAGCTCGAATGAGCAGTTCTTC. It specifies CASSPGSSNEQFF. The genes are TRBV7-3 and TRBJ2-1; D gene unclear. The CDR3 runs to 13 residues. V lost 6 bases and J lost 7, with 13 bases in between. CDR1 is SGHTA, CDR2 FQGTGA, per germline.

This clonotype was recorded many times. The rearrangement joins TRBV5-1 to TRBJ2-2; D tentatively reads TRBD1 or TRBD2 (5 bases each). The CDR3 is 16 residues long. V lost 1 base and J lost 6, with 16 bases in between. Per germline, CDR1 SGHRS and CDR2 YFSETQ. The CDR3 DNA follows: TGCGCCAGCAGCTTGACGGGACCTGCTAGACCCGGGGAGCTGTTTTTT. Encoded protein: CASSLTGPARPGELFF.

About this clonotype: One junction end disagrees with the germline gene, perhaps due to a read error. J is TRBJ2-1 and V is TRBV15; tentative D call: TRBD2 (6 bases). The CDR3 extends over 11 amino acids. Per the germline V gene, CDR1 is LNHNV and CDR2 is YYDKDF (reference sequence). CDR3 region: CATQSEGEQLF. CDR3 DNA: TGTGCCACTCAATCGGAGGGTGAGCAGTTATTC.

The gene calls are TRBV7-2 and TRBJ1-6; no clear D gene. Germline loops: CDR1 SGHTA, CDR2 FQGNSA. This CDR3 has 14 amino acids. V lost 4 bases to trimming and J lost 5 bases, with 9 bases between them. The CDR3 loop is CASSSGTDNSPLHF. As DNA, the CDR3 is TGTGCCAGCAGCTCCGGTACTGATAATTCACCCCTCCACTTT. Looking up the rest from reference TRBV7-2 and TRBJ1-6 gives the full variable domain: GAGVSQSPSNKVTEKGKDVELRCDPISGHTALYWYRQSLGQGLEFLIYFQGNSAPDKSGLPSDRFSAERTGGSVSTLTIQRTQQEDSAVYLCASSSGTDNSPLHFGNGTRLTVT.